This record concerns one T cell receptor beta chain sequence. Primers for the PCR totalled 60 Vbeta and 13 Jbeta. Authors' methods: An analysis performed later counted roughly 80 million unique TCR beta chains (around 10 million of them shared). Some clones are missing from TCRdb's copy, which holds only in-frame ones; the method was immunoSEQ multiplex PCR. V, J and clone size are taken as reported in that table, and D and trimming were inferred from the DNA itself. The sample holds some 90,000 clones, 80% seen once. This entry belongs to a study of cytomegalovirus exposure and HLA in healthy donors. This CDR3 spans 17 amino acids. Germline-derived CDR1 and CDR2 are SGDLS and YYNGEE. V was trimmed by 4 bases and J by 3 bases, leaving 22 bases between them.

Source material: PBMCs. The V call is TRBV9, the J call TRBJ1-1; possibly TRBD1 for D (5 bases). The receptor was isolated from a man aged 50 or older in good health and CMV-seropositive. CDR3: CASSPLLGRGADTEAFF. The CDR3 DNA is TGTGCCAGCAGCCCCCTCCTAGGGAGGGGCGCCGACACTGAAGCTTTCTTT.